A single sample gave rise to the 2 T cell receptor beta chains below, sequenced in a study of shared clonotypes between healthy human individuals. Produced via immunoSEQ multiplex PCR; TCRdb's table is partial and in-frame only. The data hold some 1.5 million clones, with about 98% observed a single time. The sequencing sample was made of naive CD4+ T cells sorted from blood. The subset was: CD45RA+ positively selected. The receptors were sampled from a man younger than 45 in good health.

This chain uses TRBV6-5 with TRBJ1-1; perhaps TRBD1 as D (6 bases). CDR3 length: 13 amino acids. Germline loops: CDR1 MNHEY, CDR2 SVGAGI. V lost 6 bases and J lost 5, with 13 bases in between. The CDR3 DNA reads TGTGCCAGCAGGACAGGCTTTGGGACTGAAGCTTTCTTT. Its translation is CASRTGFGTEAFF.

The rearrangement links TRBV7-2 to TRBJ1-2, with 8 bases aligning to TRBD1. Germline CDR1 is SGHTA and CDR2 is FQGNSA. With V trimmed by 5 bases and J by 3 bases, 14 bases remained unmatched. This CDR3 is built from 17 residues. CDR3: CASSKLPQDREDYGYTF. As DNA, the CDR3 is TGTGCCAGCAGCAAACTCCCGCAGGACAGGGAAGACTATGGCTACACCTTC.